This is a list of T cell receptor beta chains from one sample in a study of CD4 and CD8 cells across lung adenocarcinoma regions. TCRdb reanalysed the PCR reads using MiXCR and keeps one entry per CDR3 protein. The sample shows 3,000 or so distinct CDR3 sequences, about three fifths of them seen only once. The sample consisted of CD4+ T cells from the margin of a lung tumor. The receptor source for this set is a female donor with lung adenocarcinoma. The CD4 and CD8 labels of this study may be unreliable. CDR3s include the opening cysteine and the closing phenylalanine or tryptophan. D genes are given only for firm matches. Not every row has a clone size; where given, it reads once, few, many or a size class.

J	V	length	size	D	CDR3	DNA
TRBJ1-4	TRBV6-1	13	NA	NA	CASRDGENEKLFF	TGTGCCAGCAGGGACGGAGAAAATGAAAAACTGTTTTTT
TRBJ1-1	TRBV7-2	13	NA	NA	CASSSGPNTEAFF	TGTGCCAGCAGCTCCGGACCGAACACTGAAGCTTTCTTT
TRBJ1-1	TRBV6-1	14	NA	NA	CASSEAPGIFEAFF	TGTGCCAGCAGTGAAGCCCCGGGGATTTTTGAAGCTTTCTTT
TRBJ2-1	TRBV10-2	19	large	NA	CASSVAPRGSSSSYNEQFF	TGCGCCAGCAGTGTGGCCCCGAGGGGTAGCTCGAGCTCCTACAATGAGCAGTTCTTC
TRBJ2-1	TRBV25-1	15	NA	NA	CASMGGGAAYNEQFF	TGTGCCAGCATGGGAGGGGGGGCCGCCTACAATGAGCAGTTCTTC
TRBJ2-1	TRBV12-3/TRBV12-4	14	NA	NA	CASSSPETYNEQFF	TGTGCCAGCAGTTCCCCGGAGACCTACAATGAGCAGTTCTTC
TRBJ2-2	TRBV6-1	15	NA	TRBD2	CASSGLAGGPEELFF	TGTGCCAGCAGTGGGTTAGCGGGAGGGCCTGAGGAGCTGTTTTTT
TRBJ1-2	TRBV6-1	12	NA	TRBD1	CASRGTEGGYTF	TGTGCCAGCAGGGGGACAGAAGGAGGCTACACCTTC
TRBJ2-1	TRBV7-2	12	NA	NA	CASSRTAYEQFF	TGTGCCAGCAGCCGGACTGCTTATGAGCAGTTCTTC
TRBJ1-6	TRBV6-1	14	few	NA	CASSEAPQNSPLHF	TGTGCCAGCAGTGAAGCACCGCAGAATTCACCCCTCCACTTT
TRBJ2-2	TRBV6-1	14	NA	NA	CASSESGEAGELFF	TGTGCCAGCAGTGAATCGGGAGAGGCCGGGGAGCTGTTTTTT
TRBJ2-7	TRBV25-1	16	once	NA	CASTPGGLAAKDTQYF	TGTGCCAGCACCCCGGGGGGCCTAGCAGCCAAAGATACGCAGTACTTC
TRBJ2-5	TRBV6-1	11	NA	NA	CASSVGETQYF	TGTGCCAGCAGTGTCGGAGAGACCCAGTACTTC